Described below is a single TCR beta chain sequence and its context. TCRdb's copy holds only in-frame clones and misses some; the assay was immunoSEQ multiplex PCR. Among 95,000 to 150,000 clones listed, around 89% were seen once. The sample is drawn from a study of T cell responses to AZD1222 COVID-19 vaccine. The starting material was peripheral blood, obtained on day 0 of AZD1222 vaccination. This sequence was found in an adult in good health.

The CDR3 nucleotides read TGTGCCAGCAGCTTAGGGCGACAGGGGACCGGCCTCACCTTC. Translating gives CASSLGRQGTGLTF. The chain recombines TRBV11-2 with TRBJ1-2; TRBD1 agrees at 8 bases. The V and J ends lost 1 base and 13 bases, in that order; junction bases with no gene match: 11. The CDR3 contains 14 residues. Germline CDR1 and CDR2: SGHAT and FQNNGV.